One sample yielded the 23 T cell receptor beta chains listed below, sequenced in a study of blood T cell repertoires in COVID-19. Clones were sequenced by immunoSEQ multiplex PCR, and TCRdb holds only the in-frame ones, with some missing. Of some 120,000 clones in the sample, approximately 90% were seen once. The sample taken for sequencing was peripheral blood. The receptors derive from a human donor in a cohort sampled during active COVID-19.

The gene calls are TRBV3-1 (or the pseudogene TRBV3-2) and TRBJ2-7, with 9 bases aligning to TRBD2. Germline CDR1 LGHDT, CDR2 YNNKEL (reference sequence). The ends lost 4 bases at V and 7 bases at J; junction bases unmatched: 11. The CDR3 is 15 residues long. CDR3 in amino acids: CASSLAAGGPREQYF. The DNA for the CDR3 is TGTGCCAGCAGCCTAGCCGCGGGGGGGCCGAGAGAGCAGTACTTC.

J is TRBJ2-4 and V is TRBV11-2; tentatively, D is TRBD1 (6 bases). From germline, CDR1 is SGHAT and CDR2 FQNNGV. Trimming removed 3 bases from V and 3 bases from J, with 18 bases in between. CDR3 length equals 17 residues. This CDR3 reads CASSFGGAGRGKNIQYF. The CDR3 DNA reads as TGTGCCAGCAGCTTTGGGGGCGCCGGAAGAGGCAAAAACATTCAGTACTTC. The whole variable domain, remainder taken from reference TRBV11-2 and TRBJ2-4, is EAGVAQSPRYKIIEKRQSVAFWCNPISGHATLYWYQQILGQGPKLLIQFQNNGVVDDSQLPKDRFSAERLKGVDSTLKIQPAKLEDSAVYLCASSFGGAGRGKNIQYFGAGTRLSVL.

V gene TRBV25-1 combines with J gene TRBJ2-7; 8 bases are shared with TRBD1. This CDR3 region has 14 residues. CDR1 and CDR2 (germline): MGHDK, SYGVNS. After removal of 4 bases from V and 4 bases from J, the junction contained 6 bases not matched to a gene. CDR3 sequence (DNA): TGTGCCAGCAGTGCACCGGGACAGGCTTACGAGCAGTACTTC. This codes for CASSAPGQAYEQYF.

The chain uses TRBV28 and TRBJ1-4; no firm D call. The CDR3 is 13 amino acids. CDR1 and CDR2 (germline): MDHEN, SYDVKM. V was clipped by 10 bases and J by 3 bases, with 12 bases between them. As DNA, the CDR3 is TGTGCCACCGCAAGGGAGGCTAATGAAAAACTGTTTTTT. This gives the protein CATAREANEKLFF. Looking up the rest from reference TRBV28 and TRBJ1-4 gives the full variable domain: DVKVTQSSRYLVKRTGEKVFLECVQDMDHENMFWYRQDPGLGLRLIYFSYDVKMKEKGDIPEGYSVSREKKERFSLILESASTNQTSMYLCATAREANEKLFFGSGTQLSVL.

Concerning this clone itself: In the same sample, other DNA sequences code for this CDR3. The J gene is TRBJ2-7, the V gene TRBV15, with D perhaps matching TRBD1 (6 bases). Deletions cut 3 bases from V and 5 bases from J, with 14 bases between. Looked up from germline, CDR1 is LNHNV and CDR2 is YYDKDF (reference sequence). CDR3 length: 14 amino acids. CDR3 DNA sequence: TGTGCCACCAGCAGGGGTCTGGGGGCGAACGAGCAGTACTTC. Amino acid sequence: CATSRGLGANEQYF.

The J gene is TRBJ2-3, the V gene TRBV2; maybe TRBD2 (5 bases). Deletions cut 10 bases from V and 4 bases from J, with 21 bases between. In germline, CDR1 is SNHLY, CDR2 FYNNEI. This CDR3 region has 15 residues. CDR3 coding DNA: TGTGCCACCCGCGAAGGTGGCAGCGGACCAGATACGCAGTATTTT. Translated: CATREGGSGPDTQYF.

V gene TRBV12-3 or TRBV12-4 combines with J gene TRBJ2-1, with D uncertain. V lost 2 bases, J lost 4 bases, and 6 bases lay in between. CDR3 length: 13 amino acids. This CDR3 reads CASSLNSYNEQFF. In DNA form, the CDR3 reads TGTGCCAGCAGTTTAAACAGTTACAATGAGCAGTTCTTC.

The rearrangement links TRBV21-1 to TRBJ1-5; the table's D call, TRBD1, was not checked against the DNA. TRBV21-1 is assigned pseudogene status. The CDR3 contains 17 residues. The CDR3, as DNA: TGTGCCAGCAGCAAAGTGTGTATCGACAGGTGGAATCAGCCCCAGCATTTT. This gives the protein CASSKVCIDRWNQPQHF.

The chain carries TRBV19 and TRBJ1-1; maybe TRBD1 (6 bases). Germline V gene lookup returns CDR1 LNHDA and CDR2 SQIVND (reference sequence). The CDR3 is 17 amino acids. V shed 1 base and J shed 5 bases, with 20 bases lying between them. The CDR3 DNA is TGTGCCAGTAGTATAGGGTACAGGGTAGGGGGTTTTACTGAAGCTTTCTTT. Protein sequence: CASSIGYRVGGFTEAFF.

The chain links TRBV11-2 to TRBJ2-7; possible D gene TRBD2, 6 bases. Per germline, CDR1 SGHAT and CDR2 FQNNGV. V was trimmed by 5 bases and J by 4 bases, leaving 15 bases between them. The CDR3 is made up of 14 amino acids. The CDR3 sequence is CASSPLRDLYEQYF. DNA of the CDR3: TGTGCCAGCAGCCCTCTGCGGGACTTGTACGAGCAGTACTTC.

The J gene is TRBJ2-7, the V gene TRBV11-2; 8 nucleotides match TRBD2. CDR1 is SGHAT, CDR2 FQNNGV, per germline. The J segment lost 5 bases and the V segment lost 4 bases, leaving 10 bases of the junction unmatched. The CDR3 is made up of 15 amino acids. CDR3 residues: CASSWTGGVVDEQYF. The CDR3 DNA sequence: TGTGCCAGCAGCTGGACGGGGGGGGTGGTGGACGAGCAGTACTTC. The variable domain in full, with the rest retrieved from reference TRBV11-2 and TRBJ2-7, is EAGVAQSPRYKIIEKRQSVAFWCNPISGHATLYWYQQILGQGPKLLIQFQNNGVVDDSQLPKDRFSAERLKGVDSTLKIQPAKLEDSAVYLCASSWTGGVVDEQYFGPGTRLTVT.

The rearrangement uses TRBV29-1 and TRBJ1-2, with 8 bases fitting TRBD1. Per germline, CDR1 SQVTM and CDR2 ANQGSEA. The V and J ends lost 7 bases and 3 bases, in that order; junction bases with no gene match: 7. The CDR3 runs to 13 residues. In nucleotides, the CDR3 is TGCAGCGCTGCGACAGGGGTGGACTATGGCTACACCTTC. Protein sequence: CSAATGVDYGYTF.

The rearrangement links TRBV7-9 to TRBJ1-1; TRBD1 matches at 8 bases. V lost 2 bases and J lost 3; bases outside the gene matches: 5. The CDR3 contains 15 residues. Germline lookup yields CDR1 SEHNR and CDR2 FQNEAQ (reference sequence). CDR3 amino acids: CASSLQGARDTEAFF. In nucleotides, the CDR3 is TGTGCCAGCAGCTTACAGGGGGCTAGGGACACTGAAGCTTTCTTT.

V and J are TRBV14 and TRBJ2-7; D gene uncertain. Germline loops: CDR1 SGHDN, CDR2 FVKESK. This CDR3 region has 12 residues. Deletions cut 4 bases from V and 2 bases from J, with 6 bases between. The CDR3 here is CASSPRPYEQYF. The CDR3 region has the DNA TGTGCCAGCAGCCCGCGGCCCTACGAGCAGTACTTC. Complete variable domain (other parts from reference TRBV14 and TRBJ2-7): EAGVTQFPSHSVIEKGQTVTLRCDPISGHDNLYWYRRVMGKEIKFLLHFVKESKQDESGMPNNRFLAERTGGTYSTLKVQPAELEDSGVYFCASSPRPYEQYFGPGTRLTVT.

V is TRBV2 and J is TRBJ1-2, with 11 nucleotides matching TRBD1. CDR1 and CDR2 from the germline V gene are SNHLY and FYNNEI. Losses at the gene ends were 9 bases for V and 3 bases for J; bases not matched to a gene: 6. CDR3 size: 14 residues. CDR3 nucleotides: TGTGCCAGTGAGGACAGGGGGCGCGACTATGGCTACACCTTC. It specifies CASEDRGRDYGYTF. The full variable domain, rest sourced from reference TRBV2 and TRBJ1-2, is EPEVTQTPSHQVTQMGQEVILRCVPISNHLYFYWYRQILGQKVEFLVSFYNNEISEKSEIFDDQFSVERPDGSNFTLKIRSTKLEDSAMYFCASEDRGRDYGYTFGSGTRLTVV.

The J gene is TRBJ2-7, the V gene TRBV5-4; 11 bases align to TRBD2. In germline, CDR1 is SGHNT, CDR2 YYREEE (reference sequence). The CDR3 length is 17 residues. With V trimmed by 4 bases and J by 3 bases, 12 bases remained unmatched. CDR3 nucleotide sequence: TGTGCCAGCAGCCCTAGACCCGGACTAGCGGGTGTCTACGAGCAGTACTTC. Translation gives CASSPRPGLAGVYEQYF.

J is TRBJ1-2 and V is TRBV12-3 or TRBV12-4; TRBD1 agrees at 8 bases. The CDR3 sequence is 13 residues long. The trim removed 6 bases at V and 8 bases at J, leaving 8 bases unmatched. CDR3 residues: CASSSGTGAGYTF. DNA of the CDR3: TGTGCCAGCAGCTCCGGGACAGGTGCCGGCTACACCTTC.

This clone was counted once. The J gene is TRBJ2-1, the V gene TRBV6-2 or TRBV6-3, with 11 bases identical to TRBD2. In germline, CDR1 is MNHEY, CDR2 SVGEGT. Trimming took 3 bases from V and 10 from J; bases not matched to a gene: 8. There are 15 residues in the CDR3. CDR3 residues: CASSYQGLAAMEQFF. Here the CDR3 DNA reads TGTGCCAGCAGTTATCAGGGACTAGCGGCCATGGAGCAGTTCTTC.

The chain has TRBV10-1 and TRBJ2-3, with D maybe TRBD1 (5 bases). CDR1 is WNHNN, CDR2 SYGVQD, per germline (reference sequence). The CDR3 loop spans 14 amino acids. V was cut by 5 bases and J by 1 base, with 10 bases left in between. As DNA, the CDR3 is TGCGCCAGCAGTACAGGATCCCGCACAGATACGCAGTATTTT. Amino acids: CASSTGSRTDTQYF.

V usage is TRBV7-2 and J usage is TRBJ1-2; no firm D call. Germline lookup yields CDR1 SGHTA and CDR2 FQGNSA. The CDR3 is 13 amino acids. The V gene lost 5 bases and the J gene lost 7 bases, with 14 bases spanning the gap. The CDR3 nucleotides are TGTGCCAGCAGCATCACAGAGTGGCGTGGCTACACCTTC. Translation gives CASSITEWRGYTF.

The chain links TRBV20-1 to TRBJ2-1, with D perhaps matching TRBD1 (5 bases). The CDR3 totals 11 residues. Germline CDR1 reads DFQATT; CDR2 reads SNEGSKA (reference sequence). The V gene lost 3 bases and the J gene lost 10 bases, with 10 bases spanning the gap. CDR3 in DNA: TGCAGTGCTAGGGCGGACATAGAGCAGTTCTTC. Protein: CSARADIEQFF.

V usage is TRBV7-8 and J usage is TRBJ2-1; 7 bases align to TRBD2. The CDR3 spans 14 residues. Germline CDR1 reads SGHVS; CDR2 reads FQNEAQ. With 2 bases clipped from V and 5 bases from J, the junction kept 3 bases outside the gene matches. The CDR3 reads CASSLWLADNEQFF. The CDR3 DNA is TGTGCCAGCAGCTTATGGCTAGCGGACAATGAGCAGTTCTTC.

The chain carries TRBV12-3 or TRBV12-4 and TRBJ2-7; maybe TRBD1 (5 bases). Trimming took 5 bases from V and 2 from J, leaving 7 bases between them. This CDR3 region has 12 residues. CDR3 bases: TGTGCCAGCAGTCGACAGACCTACGAGCAGTACTTC. The encoded protein is CASSRQTYEQYF.